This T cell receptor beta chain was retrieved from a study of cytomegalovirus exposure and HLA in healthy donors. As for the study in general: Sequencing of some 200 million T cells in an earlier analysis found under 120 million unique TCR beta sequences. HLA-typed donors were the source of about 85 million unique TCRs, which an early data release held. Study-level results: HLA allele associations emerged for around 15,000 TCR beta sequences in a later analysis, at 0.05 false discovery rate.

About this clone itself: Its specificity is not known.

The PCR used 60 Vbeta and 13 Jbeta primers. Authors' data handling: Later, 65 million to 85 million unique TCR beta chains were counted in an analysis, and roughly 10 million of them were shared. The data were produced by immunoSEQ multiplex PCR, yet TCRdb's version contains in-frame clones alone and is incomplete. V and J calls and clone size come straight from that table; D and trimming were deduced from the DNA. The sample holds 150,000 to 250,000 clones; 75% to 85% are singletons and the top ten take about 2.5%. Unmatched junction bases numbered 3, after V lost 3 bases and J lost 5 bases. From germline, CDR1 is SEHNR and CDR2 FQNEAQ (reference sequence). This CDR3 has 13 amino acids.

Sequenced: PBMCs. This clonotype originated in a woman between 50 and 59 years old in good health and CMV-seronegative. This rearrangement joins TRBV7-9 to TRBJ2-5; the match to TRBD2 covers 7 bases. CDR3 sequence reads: CASSFGGVETQYF. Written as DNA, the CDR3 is TGTGCCAGCAGCTTTGGGGGGGTGGAGACCCAGTACTTC. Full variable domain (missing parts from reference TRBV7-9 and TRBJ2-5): DTGVSQNPRHKITKRGQNVTFRCDPISEHNRLYWYRQTLGQGPEFLTYFQNEAQLEKSRLLSDRFSAERPKGSFSTLEIQRTEQGDSAMYLCASSFGGVETQYFGPGTRLLVL.